This T cell receptor (beta chain) was identified during a study of blood T cell repertoires in COVID-19. Study information: The United States, Italy and Spain were the sources of the acute and convalescent COVID-19 samples.

The V and J ends lost 4 bases and 9 bases respectively, with 22 bases between them. Germline V gene data show CDR1 as SGHTA and CDR2 as FQGNSA. CDR3 length equals 16 residues. Sequenced by immunoSEQ multiplex PCR; TCRdb stores in-frame clones only, minus some. This sample carries almost 35,000 clones, 80% to 90% of them seen once, and the ten largest clones take around 14%. This chain connects TRBV7-2 to TRBJ2-1; a weak D match, TRBD2 (6 bases). The specimen was peripheral blood. The TCR comes from a man in his sixties with active COVID-19. CDR3 nucleotide sequence: TGTGCCAGCAGCTCCCCCACCGGGAGTATAGGGACTGAGCAGTTCTTC. This codes for CASSSPTGSIGTEQFF.